This note documents a single T cell receptor beta chain sequence. V lost 5 bases and J lost 0, with 13 bases in between. Germline V CDR1 and CDR2: MNHEY, SMNVEV (reference sequence). The CDR3 has 16 residues. The data derive from a study of siplizumab effects on memory and regulatory T cells. Sequenced by immunoSEQ multiplex PCR; TCRdb stores in-frame clones only, minus some. The table has about 50,000 clones, 93% seen once. V usage is TRBV27 and J usage is TRBJ2-2; unclear D gene. Material: CD8+ T cells sorted from blood. The TCR was taken from a human donor in good health. The CDR3 nucleotides are TGTGCCAGCAGTATCCCAGGCTACCCGAACACCGGGGAGCTGTTTTTT. Its translation is CASSIPGYPNTGELFF.